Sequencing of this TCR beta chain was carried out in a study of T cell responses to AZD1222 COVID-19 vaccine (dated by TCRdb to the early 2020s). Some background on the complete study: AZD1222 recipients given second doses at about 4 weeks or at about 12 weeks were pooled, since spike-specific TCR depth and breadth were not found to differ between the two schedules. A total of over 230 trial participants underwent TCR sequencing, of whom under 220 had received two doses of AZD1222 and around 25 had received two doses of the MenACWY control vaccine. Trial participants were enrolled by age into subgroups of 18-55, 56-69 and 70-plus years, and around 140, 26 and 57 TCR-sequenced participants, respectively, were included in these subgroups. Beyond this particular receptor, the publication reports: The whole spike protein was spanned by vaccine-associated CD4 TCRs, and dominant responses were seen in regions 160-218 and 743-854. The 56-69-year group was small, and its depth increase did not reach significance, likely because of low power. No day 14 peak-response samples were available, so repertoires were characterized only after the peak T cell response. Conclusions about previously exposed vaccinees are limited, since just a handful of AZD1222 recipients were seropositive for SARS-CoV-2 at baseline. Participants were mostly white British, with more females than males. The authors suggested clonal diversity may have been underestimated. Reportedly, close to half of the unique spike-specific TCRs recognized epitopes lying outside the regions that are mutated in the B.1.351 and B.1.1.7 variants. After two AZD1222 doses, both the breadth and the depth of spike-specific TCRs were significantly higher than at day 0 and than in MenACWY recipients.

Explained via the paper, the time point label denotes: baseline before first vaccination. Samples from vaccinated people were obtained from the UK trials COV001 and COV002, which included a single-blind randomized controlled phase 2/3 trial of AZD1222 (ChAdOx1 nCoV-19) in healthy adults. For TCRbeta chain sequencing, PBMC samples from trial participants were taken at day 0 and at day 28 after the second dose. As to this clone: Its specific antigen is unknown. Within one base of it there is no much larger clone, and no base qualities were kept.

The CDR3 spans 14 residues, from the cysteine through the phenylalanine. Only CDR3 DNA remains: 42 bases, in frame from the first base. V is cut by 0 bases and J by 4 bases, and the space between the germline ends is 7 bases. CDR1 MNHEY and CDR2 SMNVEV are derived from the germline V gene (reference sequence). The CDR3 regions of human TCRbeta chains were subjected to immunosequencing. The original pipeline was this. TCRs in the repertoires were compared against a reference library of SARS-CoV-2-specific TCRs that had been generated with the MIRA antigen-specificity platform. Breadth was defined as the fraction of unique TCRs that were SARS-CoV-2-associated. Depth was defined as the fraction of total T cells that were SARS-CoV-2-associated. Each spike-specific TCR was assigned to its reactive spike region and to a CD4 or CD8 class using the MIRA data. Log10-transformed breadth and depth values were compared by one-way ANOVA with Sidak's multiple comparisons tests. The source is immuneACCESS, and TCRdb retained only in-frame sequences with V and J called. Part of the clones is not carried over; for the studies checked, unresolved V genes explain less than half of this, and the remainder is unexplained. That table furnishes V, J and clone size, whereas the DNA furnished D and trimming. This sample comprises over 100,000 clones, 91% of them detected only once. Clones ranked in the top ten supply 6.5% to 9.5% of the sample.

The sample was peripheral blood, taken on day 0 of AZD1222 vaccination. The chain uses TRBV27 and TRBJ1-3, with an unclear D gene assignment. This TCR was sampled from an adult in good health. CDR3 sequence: CASSLSGEGNTIYF. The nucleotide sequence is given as TGTGCCAGCAGTTTATCCGGGGAGGGAAACACCATATATTTT.